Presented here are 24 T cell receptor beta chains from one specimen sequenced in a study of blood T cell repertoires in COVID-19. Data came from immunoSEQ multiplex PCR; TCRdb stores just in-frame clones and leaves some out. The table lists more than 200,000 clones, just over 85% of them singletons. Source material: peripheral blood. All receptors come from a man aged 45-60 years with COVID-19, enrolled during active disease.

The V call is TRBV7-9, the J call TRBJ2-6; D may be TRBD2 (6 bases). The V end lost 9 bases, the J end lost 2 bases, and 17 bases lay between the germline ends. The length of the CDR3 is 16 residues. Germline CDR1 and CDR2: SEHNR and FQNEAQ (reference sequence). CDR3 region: CASLRGRGTGANVLTF. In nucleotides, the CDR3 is TGTGCCAGTCTTCGGGGACGGGGGACTGGGGCCAACGTCCTGACTTTC. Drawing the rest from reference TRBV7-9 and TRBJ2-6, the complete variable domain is DTGVSQNPRHKITKRGQNVTFRCDPISEHNRLYWYRQTLGQGPEFLTYFQNEAQLEKSRLLSDRFSAERPKGSFSTLEIQRTEQGDSAMYLCASLRGRGTGANVLTFGAGSRLTVL.

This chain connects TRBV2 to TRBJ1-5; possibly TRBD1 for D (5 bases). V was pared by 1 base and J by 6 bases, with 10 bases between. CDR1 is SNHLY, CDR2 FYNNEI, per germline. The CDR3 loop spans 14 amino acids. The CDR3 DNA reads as TGTGCCAGCAGTGAAGGGCAGGGTAGTCAGCCCCAGCATTTT. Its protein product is CASSEGQGSQPQHF.

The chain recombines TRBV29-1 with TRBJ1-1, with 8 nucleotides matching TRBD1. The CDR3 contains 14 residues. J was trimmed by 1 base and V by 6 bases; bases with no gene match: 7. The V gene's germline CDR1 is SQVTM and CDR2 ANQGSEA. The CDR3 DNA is TGCAGCGTACACCAAGGGACAGGGAACACTGAAGCTTTCTTT. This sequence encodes CSVHQGTGNTEAFF.

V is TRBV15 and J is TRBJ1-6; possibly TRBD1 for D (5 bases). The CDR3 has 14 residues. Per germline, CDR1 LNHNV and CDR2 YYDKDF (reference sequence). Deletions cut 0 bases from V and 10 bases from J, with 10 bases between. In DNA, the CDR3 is TGTGCCACCAGCAGAGACAGGGTAGGATCACCCCTCCACTTT. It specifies CATSRDRVGSPLHF.

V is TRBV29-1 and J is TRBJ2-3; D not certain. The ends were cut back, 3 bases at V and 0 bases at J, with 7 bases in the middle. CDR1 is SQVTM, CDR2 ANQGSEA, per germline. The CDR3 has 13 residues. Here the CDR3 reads CSVETTSTDTQYF. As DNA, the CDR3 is TGCAGCGTTGAGACGACTAGCACAGATACGCAGTATTTT.

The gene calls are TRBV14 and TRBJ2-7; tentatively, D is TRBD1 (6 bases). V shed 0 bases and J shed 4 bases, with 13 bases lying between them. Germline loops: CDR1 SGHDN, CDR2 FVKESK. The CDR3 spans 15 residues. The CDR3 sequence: CASSQEAAGEYEQYF. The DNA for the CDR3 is TGTGCCAGCAGCCAAGAGGCGGCAGGGGAATACGAGCAGTACTTC.

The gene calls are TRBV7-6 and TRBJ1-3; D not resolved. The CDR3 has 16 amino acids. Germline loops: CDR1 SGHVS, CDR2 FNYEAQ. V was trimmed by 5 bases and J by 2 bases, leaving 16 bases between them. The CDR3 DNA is TGTGCCAGCAGCCCAGACCCCGGCGGGGCTGGAAACACCATATATTTT. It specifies CASSPDPGGAGNTIYF.

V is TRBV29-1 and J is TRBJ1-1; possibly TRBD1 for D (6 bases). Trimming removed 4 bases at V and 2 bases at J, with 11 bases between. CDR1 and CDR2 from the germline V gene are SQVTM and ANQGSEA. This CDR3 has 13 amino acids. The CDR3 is CSVVPGTNTEAFF. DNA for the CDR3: TGCAGCGTTGTTCCAGGGACAAACACTGAAGCTTTCTTT.

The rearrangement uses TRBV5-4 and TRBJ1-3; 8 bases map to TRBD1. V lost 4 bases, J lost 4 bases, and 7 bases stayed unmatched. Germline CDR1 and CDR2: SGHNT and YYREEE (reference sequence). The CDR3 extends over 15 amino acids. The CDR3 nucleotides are TGTGCCAGCAGCAGGACAGGGTATAGCGGAAACACCATATATTTT. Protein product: CASSRTGYSGNTIYF.

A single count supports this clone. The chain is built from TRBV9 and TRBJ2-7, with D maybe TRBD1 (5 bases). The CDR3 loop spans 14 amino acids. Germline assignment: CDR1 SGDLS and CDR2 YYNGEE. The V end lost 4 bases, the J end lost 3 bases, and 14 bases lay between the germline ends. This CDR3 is CASSPLGASYEQYF. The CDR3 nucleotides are TGTGCCAGCAGCCCTCTAGGGGCCAGCTACGAGCAGTACTTC.

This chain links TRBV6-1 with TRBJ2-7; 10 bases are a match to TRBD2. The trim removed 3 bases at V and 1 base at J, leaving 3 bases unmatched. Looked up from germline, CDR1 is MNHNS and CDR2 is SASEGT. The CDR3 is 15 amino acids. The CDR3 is CASSDSSGGSYEQYF. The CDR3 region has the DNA TGTGCCAGCAGTGATTCTAGCGGGGGATCCTACGAGCAGTACTTC.

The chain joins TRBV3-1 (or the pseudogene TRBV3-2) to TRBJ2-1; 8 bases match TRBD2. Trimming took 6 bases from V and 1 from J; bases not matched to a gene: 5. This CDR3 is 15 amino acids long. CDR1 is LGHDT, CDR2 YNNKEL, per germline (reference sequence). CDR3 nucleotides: TGTGCCAGCAGTCCTCCTAGCGGGTCCTACAATGAGCAGTTCTTC. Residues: CASSPPSGSYNEQFF.

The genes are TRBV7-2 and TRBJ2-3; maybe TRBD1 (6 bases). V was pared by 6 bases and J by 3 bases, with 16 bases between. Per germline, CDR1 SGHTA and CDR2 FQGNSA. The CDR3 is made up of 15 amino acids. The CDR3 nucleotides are TGTGCCAGCAGTCTAACAGGGATATCGACAGATACGCAGTATTTT. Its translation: CASSLTGISTDTQYF. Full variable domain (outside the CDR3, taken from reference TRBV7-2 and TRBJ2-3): GAGVSQSPSNKVTEKGKDVELRCDPISGHTALYWYRQSLGQGLEFLIYFQGNSAPDKSGLPSDRFSAERTGGSVSTLTIQRTQQEDSAVYLCASSLTGISTDTQYFGPGTRLTVL.

Written as DNA, the CDR3 is TGCAGCGTTGAAGGCGGGGCAGGGCCTACCTACGAGCAGTACTTC. Protein: CSVEGGAGPTYEQYF. The gene calls are TRBV29-1 and TRBJ2-7; TRBD2 is a possible D gene (6 bases). The CDR3 extends over 15 amino acids. CDR1 is SQVTM and CDR2 is ANQGSEA in the germline V gene. V lost 1 base and J 2 bases, leaving 15 bases between the germline ends.

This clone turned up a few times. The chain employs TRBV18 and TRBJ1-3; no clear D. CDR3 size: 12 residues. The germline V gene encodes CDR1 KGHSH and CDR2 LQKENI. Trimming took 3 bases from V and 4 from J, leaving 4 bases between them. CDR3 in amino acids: CASSPMGNTIYF. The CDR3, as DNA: TGTGCCAGCTCACCTATGGGAAACACCATATATTTT.

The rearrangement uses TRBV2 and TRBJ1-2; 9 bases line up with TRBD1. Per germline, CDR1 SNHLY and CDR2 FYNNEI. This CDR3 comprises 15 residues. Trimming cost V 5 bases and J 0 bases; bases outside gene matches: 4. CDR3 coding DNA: TGTGCCAGCAGTCAGGGACAGGGAACTAACTATGGCTACACCTTC. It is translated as CASSQGQGTNYGYTF.

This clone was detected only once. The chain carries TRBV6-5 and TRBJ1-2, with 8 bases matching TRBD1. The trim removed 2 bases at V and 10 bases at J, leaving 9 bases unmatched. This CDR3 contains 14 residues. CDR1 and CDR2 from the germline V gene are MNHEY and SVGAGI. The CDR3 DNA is TGTGCCAGCAGTTACGATCCGACAGGGGCTGACTACACCTTC. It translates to CASSYDPTGADYTF.

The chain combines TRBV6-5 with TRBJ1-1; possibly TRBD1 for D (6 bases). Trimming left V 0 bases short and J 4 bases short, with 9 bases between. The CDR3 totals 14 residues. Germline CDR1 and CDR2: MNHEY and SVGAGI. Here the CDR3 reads CASSYSRGGTEAFF. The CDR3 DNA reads TGTGCCAGCAGTTACTCGAGAGGGGGCACTGAAGCTTTCTTT.

The CDR3 DNA is TGTGCCAGCAGTGAATCCGCAGACTACGAGCAGTACTTC. It codes for CASSESADYEQYF. The rearrangement joins TRBV2 to TRBJ2-7; D gene unclear. Germline values: CDR1 SNHLY, CDR2 FYNNEI. Between the trimmed V and J ends, which lost 2 bases and 3 bases, there was a span of 8 bases. The CDR3 length is 13 residues.

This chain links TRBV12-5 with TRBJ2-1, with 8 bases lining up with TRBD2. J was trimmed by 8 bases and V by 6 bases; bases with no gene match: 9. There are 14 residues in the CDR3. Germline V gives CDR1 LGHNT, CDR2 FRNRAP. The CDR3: CASGLSGRADEQFF. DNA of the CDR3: TGTGCTAGTGGACTATCCGGGAGGGCGGATGAGCAGTTCTTC.

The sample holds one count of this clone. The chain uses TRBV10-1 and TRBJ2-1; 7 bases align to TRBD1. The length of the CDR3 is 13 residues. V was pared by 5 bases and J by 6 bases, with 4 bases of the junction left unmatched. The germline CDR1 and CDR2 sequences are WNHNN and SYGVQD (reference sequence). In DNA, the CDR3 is TGCGCCAGCAGTCCGGGACAGCTCAATGAGCAGTTCTTC. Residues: CASSPGQLNEQFF.

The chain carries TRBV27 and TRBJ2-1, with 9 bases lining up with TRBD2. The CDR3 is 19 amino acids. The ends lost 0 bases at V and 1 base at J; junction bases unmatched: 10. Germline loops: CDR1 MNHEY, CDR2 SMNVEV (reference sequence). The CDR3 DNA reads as TGTGCCAGCAGTTTATCGAGCGGTACCAGCGGGAGGTCCTACAATGAGCAGTTCTTC. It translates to CASSLSSGTSGRSYNEQFF.

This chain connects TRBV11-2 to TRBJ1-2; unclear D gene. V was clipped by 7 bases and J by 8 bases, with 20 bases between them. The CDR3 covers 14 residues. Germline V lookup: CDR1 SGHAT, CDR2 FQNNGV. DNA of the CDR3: TGTGCCAGCACCCATAGTCGGGGTCGGGGAGGCTACACCTTC. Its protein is CASTHSRGRGGYTF. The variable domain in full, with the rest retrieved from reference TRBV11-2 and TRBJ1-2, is EAGVAQSPRYKIIEKRQSVAFWCNPISGHATLYWYQQILGQGPKLLIQFQNNGVVDDSQLPKDRFSAERLKGVDSTLKIQPAKLEDSAVYLCASTHSRGRGGYTFGSGTRLTVV.

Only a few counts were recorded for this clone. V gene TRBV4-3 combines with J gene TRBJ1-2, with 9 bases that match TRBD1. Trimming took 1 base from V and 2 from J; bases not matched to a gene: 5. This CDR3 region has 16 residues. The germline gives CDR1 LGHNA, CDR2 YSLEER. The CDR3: CASSQGAGQGNYGYTF. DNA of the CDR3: TGCGCCAGCAGCCAAGGCGCGGGACAGGGAAACTATGGCTACACCTTC.